This TCR beta chain was observed in a study of shared clonotypes between healthy human individuals. This CDR3 comprises 12 residues. Germline V CDR1 and CDR2: SGHVS, FNYEAQ. The V gene lost 10 bases and the J gene lost 14 bases, with 21 bases spanning the gap. This clone has just a few counts. Deep level was the assay's run setting. TCRdb keeps only in-frame clones here, not all; method: immunoSEQ multiplex PCR. In the table there are approximately 82,000 clones, 60% to 80% of which are singletons. The chain links TRBV7-6 to TRBJ2-1; D possibly corresponds to TRBD2 (5 bases). This receptor was identified in a man aged 25 to 45 in good health. Sequenced input: memory CD8+ T cells sorted from blood. Subset described: CD45RO+ cells pooled with CCR7-negative TemRA cells. In DNA form, the CDR3 reads TGTGCCACTAAGGACTCGGGCCCGATAAAGTTCTTC. The encoded protein is CATKDSGPIKFF.